Shown below are 14 T cell receptor beta chains from a single sample sequenced in a study of T cell responses to AZD1222 COVID-19 vaccine. Data came from immunoSEQ multiplex PCR; TCRdb stores just in-frame clones and leaves some out. This table has about 110,000 clones, around 90% appearing once. This sample comprised peripheral blood, obtained on day 0 of MenACWY control vaccination. These receptors originate from an adult in good health.

The rearrangement uses TRBV27 and TRBJ1-1; D is uncertain. Germline CDR1 reads MNHEY; CDR2 reads SMNVEV (reference sequence). Trimming shortened V by 5 bases and J by 0 bases, and 19 bases separated the two germline ends. CDR3 length: 17 amino acids. The CDR3 protein is CASSRYMSSLLNTEAFF. CDR3 in DNA: TGTGCCAGCAGTCGATACATGTCTTCATTACTGAACACTGAAGCTTTCTTT.

The V call is TRBV19, the J call TRBJ1-6; TRBD1 aligns across 10 bases. V was pared by 3 bases and J by 8 bases, with 4 bases of the junction left unmatched. This CDR3 has 15 residues. Germline lookup yields CDR1 LNHDA and CDR2 SQIVND (reference sequence). The CDR3: CASSMQTGGYSPLHF. CDR3 nucleotide sequence: TGTGCCAGTAGTATGCAGACAGGGGGCTATTCACCCCTCCACTTT.

The chain links TRBV28 to TRBJ2-5, with 11 bases fitting TRBD2. CDR1 and CDR2 from the germline V gene are MDHEN and SYDVKM. V shed 1 base, J shed 0 bases, and the junction held 7 bases outside the gene matches. The CDR3 is made up of 18 amino acids. The CDR3 DNA reads as TGTGCCAGCAGTTTATCGCTAGCGGGGGGCCAGTACCAAGAGACCCAGTACTTC. Amino acid sequence: CASSLSLAGGQYQETQYF. Drawing the rest from reference TRBV28 and TRBJ2-5, the complete variable domain is DVKVTQSSRYLVKRTGEKVFLECVQDMDHENMFWYRQDPGLGLRLIYFSYDVKMKEKGDIPEGYSVSREKKERFSLILESASTNQTSMYLCASSLSLAGGQYQETQYFGPGTRLLVL.

V is TRBV15 and J is TRBJ1-2, with D possibly being TRBD1 (6 bases). V lost 1 base and J 4 bases, leaving 10 bases between the germline ends. Germline lookup yields CDR1 LNHNV and CDR2 YYDKDF (reference sequence). CDR3 length: 14 amino acids. CDR3 amino acids: CATSRGGQLYGYTF. The CDR3 DNA follows: TGTGCCACCAGCAGAGGCGGACAGCTCTATGGCTACACCTTC.

This sequence joins TRBV2 and TRBJ1-2, with D hard to call. The V gene lost 0 bases and the J gene lost 5 bases, with 7 bases spanning the gap. Germline V gene lookup returns CDR1 SNHLY and CDR2 FYNNEI. The CDR3 has 13 residues. As DNA, the CDR3 is TGTGCCAGCAGTGAAGCGATCGGTTATGGCTACACCTTC. This translates into CASSEAIGYGYTF.

The chain uses TRBV7-2 and TRBJ1-6; D perhaps matches TRBD1 (6 bases). CDR1 and CDR2 (germline): SGHTA, FQGNSA. V was trimmed by 2 bases and J by 5 bases, leaving 10 bases between them. This CDR3 has 15 amino acids. The CDR3 sequence is CASSLMGGDNSPLHF. DNA of the CDR3: TGTGCCAGCAGCTTAATGGGGGGCGATAATTCACCCCTCCACTTT.

This chain connects TRBV19 to TRBJ1-3, with 9 bases aligning to TRBD1. The germline CDR1 and CDR2 sequences are LNHDA and SQIVND (reference sequence). The CDR3 is made up of 14 amino acids. The ends lost 6 bases at V and 1 base at J; junction bases unmatched: 1. Written as DNA, the CDR3 is TGTGCCAGTAGAGACAGGGGGTCTGGAAACACCATATATTTT. Translated, it gives CASRDRGSGNTIYF.

This clone has just one count. This chain joins TRBV28 and TRBJ2-7, with TRBD1 matching over 8 bases. The CDR3 spans 15 residues. The germline V gene encodes CDR1 MDHEN and CDR2 SYDVKM. After removal of 6 bases from V and 12 bases from J, the junction contained 19 bases not matched to a gene. CDR3 residues: CASSFEPGQARIRYF. DNA for the CDR3: TGTGCCAGCAGCTTTGAGCCGGGACAGGCCCGAATCCGGTACTTC.

V gene TRBV10-1 combines with J gene TRBJ1-5; D gene ambiguous. The CDR3 sequence is 16 residues long. Trimming removed 7 bases at V and 0 bases at J, with 16 bases between. Germline V lookup: CDR1 WNHNN, CDR2 SYGVQD (reference sequence). This chain's CDR3 is CASIGQHYYSNQPQHF. The CDR3 DNA reads as TGCGCCAGCATCGGGCAGCACTATTATAGCAATCAGCCCCAGCATTTT.

In this sample, this clone turned up once. The CDR3: CASSSDGTGSVAFF. In DNA form, the CDR3 reads TGTGCCAGCAGCTCCGATGGGACAGGGTCAGTAGCTTTCTTT. The chain couples TRBV7-3 to TRBJ1-1, with TRBD1 matching over 9 bases. This CDR3 is 14 amino acids long. CDR1 SGHTA and CDR2 FQGTGA come from the germline V gene. With 4 bases clipped from V and 10 bases from J, the junction kept 10 bases outside the gene matches.

The chain employs TRBV5-4 and TRBJ1-2, with 11 bases identical to TRBD1. In germline, CDR1 is SGHNT, CDR2 YYREEE (reference sequence). Losses at the gene ends were 2 bases for V and 8 bases for J; bases not matched to a gene: 14. The CDR3 runs 17 residues. The CDR3 is CASSFVPGTGGVGGYTF. The DNA for the CDR3 is TGTGCCAGCAGCTTTGTTCCGGGGACAGGGGGTGTAGGGGGCTACACCTTC.

The J gene is TRBJ1-2, the V gene TRBV18; no clear D. Germline V lookup: CDR1 KGHSH, CDR2 LQKENI. The CDR3 consists of 15 residues. Trimming left V 3 bases short and J 0 bases short, with 11 bases between. The CDR3 loop reads CASSPAVGANYGYTF. The CDR3 nucleotides read TGTGCCAGCTCACCTGCCGTGGGTGCTAACTATGGCTACACCTTC.

The genes are TRBV6-5 and TRBJ2-7; D possibly corresponds to TRBD1 (5 bases). V lost 2 bases and J lost 4, with 12 bases in between. The CDR3 is 14 residues long. The germline CDR1 and CDR2 sequences are MNHEY and SVGAGI. The CDR3 nucleotides read TGTGCCAGCAGTTACCTTGAGACAGCTTACGAGCAGTACTTC. Amino acids: CASSYLETAYEQYF.

The V call is TRBV27, the J call TRBJ1-6; no firm D call. From germline, CDR1 is MNHEY and CDR2 SMNVEV (reference sequence). The CDR3 covers 14 residues. The V end was cut by 6 bases, the J end by 5 bases, with 11 bases between. CDR3 sequence (DNA): TGTGCCAGCAGGGTTCAAGGGAATAATTCACCCCTCCACTTT. It encodes CASRVQGNNSPLHF.